These 5 T cell receptor beta chains were all obtained from the same sample, sequenced in a study of radiotherapy plus CTLA-4 blockade in lung cancer. Sequencing was performed with immunoSEQ multiplex PCR; in TCRdb, only in-frame clones are kept and a portion is missing. Here the sample spans 35,000 to 55,000 clones, 70% to 80% being singletons. The source was peripheral blood, collected from a patient treated with radiotherapy plus ipilimumab. Source of these receptors: a human donor with non-small cell lung cancer whose response to radiotherapy plus ipilimumab could not be evaluated.

This clone was observed once. The chain carries TRBV7-2 and TRBJ1-3; no reliable D call. V was cut by 5 bases and J by 0 bases, with 11 bases left in between. CDR1 is SGHTA, CDR2 FQGNSA, per germline. The CDR3 length is 15 residues. The chain's CDR3 is CASSPSLLSGNTIYF. The CDR3 nucleotides read TGTGCCAGCAGCCCGTCCCTCCTCTCTGGAAACACCATATATTTT.

This chain's CDR3 is CASSPQWEGYGYTF. The CDR3 DNA sequence: TGTGCCAGCAGCCCCCAATGGGAGGGCTATGGCTACACCTTC. This chain joins TRBV16 and TRBJ1-2; D gene uncertain. CDR3 length equals 14 residues. V lost 4 bases and J 4 bases, leaving 13 bases between the germline ends. Germline lookup yields CDR1 KGHSY and CDR2 FQNENV.

The chain uses TRBV28 and TRBJ2-1; D remains ambiguous. CDR3 length: 14 amino acids. Germline V lookup: CDR1 MDHEN, CDR2 SYDVKM. Trimming shortened V by 7 bases and J by 2 bases, and 12 bases separated the two germline ends. CDR3 loop: CASMPGSPYNEQFF. CDR3 DNA: TGTGCCAGCATGCCAGGCTCCCCCTACAATGAGCAGTTCTTC.

The chain carries TRBV4-2 and TRBJ2-7; D perhaps matches TRBD1 (6 bases). This CDR3 has 15 residues. Trimming removed 4 bases at V and 3 bases at J, with 16 bases between. Looked up from germline, CDR1 is LGHNA and CDR2 is YNFKEQ. The CDR3 sequence is CASSPGQSLNYEQYF. The CDR3, as DNA: TGTGCCAGCAGCCCCGGACAGTCTTTGAACTACGAGCAGTACTTC.

The genes are TRBV18 and TRBJ1-6; D is unclear. This CDR3 contains 14 residues. The V gene's germline CDR1 is KGHSH and CDR2 LQKENI. V was cut by 2 bases and J by 8 bases, with 10 bases left in between. CDR3 in DNA: TGTGCCAGCTCACCAACGGGTTGGGATTCACCCCTCCACTTT. Translation: CASSPTGWDSPLHF.